This TCR beta chain was sequenced in a study of blood T cell repertoires in COVID-19. Trimming left V 1 base short and J 7 bases short, with 16 bases between. Per the germline V gene, CDR1 is LGHNA and CDR2 is YNFKEQ. The CDR3 is 15 amino acids. How the authors handled the data: Estimation of nucleated cell counts was performed using reference gene primer amplification. TCRdb's table, derived via immunoSEQ multiplex PCR, lists solely in-frame clones and lacks some. For V, J and clone size, that table is used; D and trimming come from the DNA. The sample carries more than 95,000 clones, over 80% recorded once.

Sequencing was done on a sample of peripheral blood. The chain links TRBV4-2 to TRBJ1-1; TRBD1 might be the D (5 bases). This clonotype was sampled from a middle-aged man with acute or convalescent COVID-19. The CDR3 is CASSQGVSGDGEAFF. The CDR3 DNA sequence: TGTGCCAGCAGCCAAGGTGTGAGCGGGGACGGTGAAGCTTTCTTT.